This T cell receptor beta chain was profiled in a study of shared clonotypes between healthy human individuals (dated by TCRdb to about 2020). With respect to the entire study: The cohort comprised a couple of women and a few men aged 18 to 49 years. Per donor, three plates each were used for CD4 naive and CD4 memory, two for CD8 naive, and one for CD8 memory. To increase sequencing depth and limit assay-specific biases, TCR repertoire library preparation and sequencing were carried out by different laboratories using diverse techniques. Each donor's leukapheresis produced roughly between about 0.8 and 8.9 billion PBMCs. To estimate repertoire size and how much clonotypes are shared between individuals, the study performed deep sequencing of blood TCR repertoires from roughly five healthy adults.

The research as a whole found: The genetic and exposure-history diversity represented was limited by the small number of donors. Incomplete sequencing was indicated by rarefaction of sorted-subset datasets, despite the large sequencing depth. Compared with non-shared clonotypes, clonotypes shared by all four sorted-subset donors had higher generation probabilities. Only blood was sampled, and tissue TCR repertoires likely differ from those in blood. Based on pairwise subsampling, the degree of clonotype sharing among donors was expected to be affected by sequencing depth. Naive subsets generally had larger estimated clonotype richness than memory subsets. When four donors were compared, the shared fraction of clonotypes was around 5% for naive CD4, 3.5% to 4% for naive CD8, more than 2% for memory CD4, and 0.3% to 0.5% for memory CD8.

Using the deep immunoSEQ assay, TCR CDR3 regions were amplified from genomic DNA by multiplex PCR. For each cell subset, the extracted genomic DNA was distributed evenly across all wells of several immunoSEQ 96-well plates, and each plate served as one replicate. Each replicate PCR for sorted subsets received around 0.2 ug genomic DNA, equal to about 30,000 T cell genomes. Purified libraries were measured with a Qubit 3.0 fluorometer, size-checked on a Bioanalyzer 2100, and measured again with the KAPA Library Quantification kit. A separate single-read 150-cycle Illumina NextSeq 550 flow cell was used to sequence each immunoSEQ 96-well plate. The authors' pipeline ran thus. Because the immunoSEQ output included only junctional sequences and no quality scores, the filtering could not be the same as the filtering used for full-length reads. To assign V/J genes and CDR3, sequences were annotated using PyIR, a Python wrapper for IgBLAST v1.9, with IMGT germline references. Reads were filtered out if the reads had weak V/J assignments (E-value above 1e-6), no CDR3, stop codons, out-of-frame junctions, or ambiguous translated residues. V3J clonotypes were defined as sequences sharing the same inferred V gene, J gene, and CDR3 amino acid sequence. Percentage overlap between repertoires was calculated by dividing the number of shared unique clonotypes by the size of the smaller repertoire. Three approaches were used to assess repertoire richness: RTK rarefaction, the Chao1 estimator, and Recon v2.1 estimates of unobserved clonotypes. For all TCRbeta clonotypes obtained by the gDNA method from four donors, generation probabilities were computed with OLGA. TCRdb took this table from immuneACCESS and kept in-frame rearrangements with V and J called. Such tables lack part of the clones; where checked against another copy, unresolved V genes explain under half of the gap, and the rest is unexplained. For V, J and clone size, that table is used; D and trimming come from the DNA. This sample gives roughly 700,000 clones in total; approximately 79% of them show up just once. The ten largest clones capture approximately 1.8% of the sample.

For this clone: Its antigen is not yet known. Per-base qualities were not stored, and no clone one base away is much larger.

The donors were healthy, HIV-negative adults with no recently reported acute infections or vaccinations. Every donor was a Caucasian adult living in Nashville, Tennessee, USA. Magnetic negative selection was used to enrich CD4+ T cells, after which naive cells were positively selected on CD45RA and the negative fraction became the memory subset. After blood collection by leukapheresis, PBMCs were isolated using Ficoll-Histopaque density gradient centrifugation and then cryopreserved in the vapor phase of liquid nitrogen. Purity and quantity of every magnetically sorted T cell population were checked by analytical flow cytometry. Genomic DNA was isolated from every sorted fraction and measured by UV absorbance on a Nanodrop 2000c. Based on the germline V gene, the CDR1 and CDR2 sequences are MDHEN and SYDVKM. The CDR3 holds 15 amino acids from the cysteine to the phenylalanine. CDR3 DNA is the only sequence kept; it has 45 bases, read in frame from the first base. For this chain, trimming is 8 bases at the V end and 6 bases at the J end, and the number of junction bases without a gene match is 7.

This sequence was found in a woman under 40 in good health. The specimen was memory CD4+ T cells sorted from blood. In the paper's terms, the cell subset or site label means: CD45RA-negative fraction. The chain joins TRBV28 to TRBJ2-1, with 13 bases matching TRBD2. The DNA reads TGTGCCAGCGAAACTAGCGGGAGGGCCGGCAATGAGCAGTTCTTC. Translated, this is CASETSGRAGNEQFF.